Detailed here is one TCR beta chain. For the second PCR, which ran for about 6 to 11 cycles, a sample-barcoded 5' primer and a J-beta primer mix were used. TCRdb reprocessed the 5' RACE reads via MiXCR and lists one record per CDR3 protein. The sample has about 1.4 million distinct CDR3 sequences, around 59% seen once; the top ten hold 6.5% to 8%. The donors, aged roughly 6 to 90, were healthy Caucasians from Russia. V trimming: 5 bases; J trimming: 3 bases; junction bases outside the gene matches: 2. There are 14 residues in the CDR3. Germline V lookup: CDR1 MNHEY, CDR2 SMNVEV (reference sequence). The data were obtained in a study of blood T cells in healthy people across ages.

Material for sequencing was blood. The chain uses TRBV27 and TRBJ2-2; 8 bases match TRBD2. The receptor was derived from a man between 18 and 35 years old in good health. This CDR3 reads CASSASGYTGELFF. In DNA, the CDR3 is TGTGCCAGCAGTGCTAGCGGGTACACCGGGGAGCTGTTTTTT.